This T cell receptor (beta chain) was captured by sequencing in a study of cytomegalovirus exposure and HLA in healthy donors. In the PCR, 60 Vbeta and 13 Jbeta primers were used. Generated by immunoSEQ multiplex PCR, the TCRdb table keeps only in-frame clones and is missing some. Among about 130,000 clones listed, 65% to 90% were seen once. Per germline, CDR1 KGHSH and CDR2 LQKENI. The junction had 3 bases not matched to a gene; V was cut back by 3 bases and J by 10 bases. This CDR3 spans 12 amino acids. Study-wide points: Highly shared variants forming one cluster were likely a sequencing artifact.

As regards this clone: Its specificity is not known.

The sequence was collected from a male donor in good health and CMV-seropositive. Sequenced: PBMCs. The chain carries TRBV18 and TRBJ1-2; 9 nucleotides agree with TRBD1. The CDR3 DNA follows: TGTGCCAGCTCACCGGGACAGGGCGACTACACCTTC. This sequence encodes CASSPGQGDYTF.